A single sample gave rise to the 8 T cell receptor beta chains below, sequenced in a study of blood T cell repertoires in COVID-19. Generated by immunoSEQ multiplex PCR, the TCRdb table keeps only in-frame clones and is missing some. This repertoire shows 130,000 or so clones, roughly 85% found once; its top ten account for approximately 4.3%. The specimen sequenced was peripheral blood. These receptors came from a human donor in a cohort sampled during active COVID-19.

This chain uses TRBV6-2 or TRBV6-3 with TRBJ2-7; 8 bases align to TRBD2. The CDR3 sequence is 15 residues long. Germline V gene data show CDR1 as MNHEY and CDR2 as SVGEGT. With V trimmed by 4 bases and J by 4 bases, 9 bases remained unmatched. The CDR3 DNA reads TGTGCCAGCAGTTCCCTGAGCGGGAGTGGGTACGAGCAGTACGTC. It yields the protein CASSSLSGSGYEQYV.

This chain uses TRBV5-1 with TRBJ2-5, with D maybe TRBD2 (6 bases). This CDR3 contains 14 residues. Deletions cut 4 bases from V and 3 bases from J, with 13 bases between. In germline, CDR1 is SGHRS, CDR2 YFSETQ. The CDR3 sequence: CASSRLAMKETQYF. CDR3 DNA: TGCGCCAGCAGCCGCCTAGCGATGAAAGAGACCCAGTACTTC.

The chain uses TRBV18 and TRBJ2-5; D possibly corresponds to TRBD2 (6 bases). Germline CDR1 KGHSH, CDR2 LQKENI. The CDR3 contains 14 residues. Trimming shortened V by 3 bases and J by 1 base, and 9 bases separated the two germline ends. CDR3 DNA sequence: TGTGCCAGCTCACCCCCGGGACTCCAAGAGACCCAGTACTTC. Residues: CASSPPGLQETQYF.

CDR3 coding DNA: TGTGCCAGCAGCCTCCCGACAGGGACCTACGAGCAGTACGTC. It is translated as CASSLPTGTYEQYV. The chain couples TRBV7-9 to TRBJ2-7, with 7 bases fitting TRBD1. The length of the CDR3 is 14 residues. The V gene end was trimmed by 5 bases and the J gene end by 2 bases; junction bases not matched to a gene: 6. Germline CDR1 is SEHNR and CDR2 is FQNEAQ (reference sequence).

This chain uses TRBV6-2 or TRBV6-3 with TRBJ1-2; D may be TRBD1 (5 bases). CDR1 is MNHEY and CDR2 is SVGEGT in the germline V gene. The V and J ends lost 5 bases and 2 bases respectively, with 15 bases between them. The CDR3 runs to 15 residues. The CDR3 spells CASSPRWQGNYGYTF. Written as DNA, the CDR3 is TGTGCCAGCAGTCCGCGATGGCAGGGAAACTATGGCTACACCTTC.

The chain recombines TRBV5-6 with TRBJ1-2; 10 bases fit TRBD1. V gave up 1 base and J gave up 2 bases; unmatched junction bases: 5. There are 16 residues in the CDR3. Germline CDR1 is SGHDT and CDR2 is YYEEEE. The CDR3 DNA is TGTGCCAGCAGCTTGATGGGACAGGGGATGAACTATGGCTACACCTTC. Its translation is CASSLMGQGMNYGYTF.

This clone showed up just a few times. The CDR3 DNA is TGTGCCAGCAGTGCCCCGGAGGTTTTGGTTTATACGCAGTATTTT. Translation: CASSAPEVLVYTQYF. The chain is built from TRBV6-6 and TRBJ2-3, with a weak D call TRBD2 (5 bases). The CDR3 totals 15 residues. The V end lost 5 bases, the J end lost 7 bases, and 19 bases lay between the germline ends. Looked up from germline, CDR1 is MNHNY and CDR2 is SVGAGI (reference sequence).

This chain joins TRBV10-3 and TRBJ1-2, with TRBD1 identical over 7 bases. V lost 10 bases and J lost 7; bases outside the gene matches: 3. The CDR3 runs 10 residues. Germline V CDR1 and CDR2: ENHRY, SYGVKD. The CDR3 bases are TGTGCCACGGGACAGTCTGGCTACACCTTC. Translation gives CATGQSGYTF.